The 25 T cell receptor beta chains below come from one sample, sequenced in a study of T cells in Graves' hyperthyroidism and ophthalmopathy. Amplification targeted TCR beta CDR3 regions from RNA transcripts. The study used the HTBI primer set for a first-round RT-PCR of the TCR CDR3. TCRdb reprocessed the multiplex PCR reads with MiXCR, giving one entry per CDR3 protein. The sample has approximately 400,000 distinct CDR3 sequences; 15% to 18% are singletons. The sequencing input was blood. The receptors originated from a woman aged 18-35 years with Graves' hyperthyroidism that later progressed to Graves' ophthalmopathy.

With respect to this clonotype: One junction end does not reproduce the germline sequence, and a read error may be involved. The chain recombines TRBV4-1 with TRBJ1-1; D is uncertain. Germline values: CDR1 MGHRA, CDR2 YSYEKL. This CDR3 is built from 15 residues. The CDR3 DNA is TGCGCCAGCAGCCAAGGTGACGTTCTGAACACTGAAGCTCTCTTT. Its protein is CASSQGDVLNTEALF.

This clonotype was recorded at least ten times. J is TRBJ2-3 and V is TRBV29-1; D ambiguous. Germline V gene lookup returns CDR1 SQVTM and CDR2 ANQGSEA. The V and J ends lost 4 bases and 0 bases respectively, with 11 bases between them. The CDR3 is made up of 14 amino acids. The chain's CDR3 is CSVAGRSSTDTQYF. For the CDR3, the DNA is TGCAGCGTTGCGGGCCGAAGTAGCACAGATACGCAGTATTTT.

This clonotype was counted ten times or more. V and J are TRBV10-3 and TRBJ1-1; the D gene is possibly TRBD1 (5 bases). Trimming pared 0 bases from V and 2 bases from J, leaving 13 bases between. Germline-derived CDR1 and CDR2 are ENHRY and SYGVKD. This CDR3 is 16 amino acids long. This chain's CDR3 is CAISESFSRDNTEAFF. The CDR3 DNA is TGTGCCATCAGTGAGTCCTTCTCCAGGGACAACACTGAAGCTTTCTTT.

About this clonotype: Likely a read error: the CDR3 ends without its conserved phenylalanine or tryptophan. The gene calls are TRBV3-1 and TRBJ1-1; tentatively, D is TRBD1 (5 bases). The CDR3 is 13 residues long. The V gene's germline CDR1 is LGHDT and CDR2 YNNKEL (reference sequence). Deletions cut 4 bases from V and 0 bases from J, with 6 bases between. As DNA, the CDR3 is TGTGCCAGCAGCCCCAGGGTGAACACTGAAGCTTTCCTT. Translation gives CASSPRVNTEAFL.

The chain carries TRBV29-1 and TRBJ2-2; 7 bases are a match to TRBD1. This CDR3 has 14 residues. CDR1 and CDR2 from the germline V gene are SQVTM and ANQGSEA. J gave up 7 bases and V 6 bases, and 11 bases lay outside the gene matches. The DNA of the CDR3 is TGCAGCGTACCCGACAGGCCAGGGGGCGGGGAGCTGTTTTTT. It codes for CSVPDRPGGGELFF.

This clonotype has just a few counts. The gene calls are TRBV5-6 and TRBJ2-7, with TRBD1 identical over 9 bases. J was trimmed by 5 bases and V by 4 bases; bases with no gene match: 4. This CDR3 is 13 amino acids long. Germline CDR1 SGHDT, CDR2 YYEEEE. In DNA, the CDR3 is TGTGCCAGCAGCCCCGACAGGGGGAACGAGCAGTACTTC. As protein: CASSPDRGNEQYF.

The table lists this clonotype with many counts. V and J are TRBV28 and TRBJ2-7; D call uncertain. CDR1 and CDR2 (germline): MDHEN, SYDVKM. The CDR3 length is 15 residues. Trimming cost V 3 bases and J 3 bases, with 15 bases left between them. DNA for the CDR3: TGTGCCAGCAGTTTTAGGCCTCACAATAGCTACGAGCAGTACTTC. Translated, it gives CASSFRPHNSYEQYF.

This clonotype was counted many times. The V call is TRBV30, the J call TRBJ1-6; D is perhaps TRBD1 (6 bases). V was clipped by 4 bases and J by 0 bases, with 10 bases between them. CDR3 size: 15 residues. CDR1 GTSNPN and CDR2 SVGIG come from the germline V gene (reference sequence). The CDR3 DNA reads as TGTGCCTGGAAGTGGGGGCGCTCCTATAATTCACCCCTCCACTTT. It is translated as CAWKWGRSYNSPLHF.

This clonotype was found a few times. This chain connects TRBV7-9 to TRBJ2-3, with TRBD2 matching 9 bases. J lost 0 bases, V lost 5 bases, and 9 bases had no gene match. This CDR3 has 17 residues. From germline, CDR1 is SEHNR and CDR2 FQNEAQ (reference sequence). This CDR3 reads CASSPRGAGGSTDTQYF. The CDR3 nucleotides are TGTGCCAGCAGCCCGAGGGGAGCGGGAGGAAGCACAGATACGCAGTATTTT.

This clonotype appeared many times. V is TRBV28 and J is TRBJ1-2, with TRBD1 matching over 7 bases. The V segment lost 6 bases and the J segment 7 bases; nucleotides outside the gene matches: 5. The CDR3 runs to 12 residues. Germline CDR1 is MDHEN and CDR2 is SYDVKM. The CDR3 protein is CASSPTGSGYTF. The DNA for the CDR3 is TGTGCCAGCAGCCCGACAGGGTCTGGCTACACCTTC.

In its sample, this clonotype was seen many times. This chain uses TRBV27 with TRBJ2-1, with TRBD2 identical over 7 bases. V was clipped by 4 bases and J by 1 base; unmatched bases: 7. This CDR3 region has 16 residues. Germline loops: CDR1 MNHEY, CDR2 SMNVEV (reference sequence). The CDR3 here is CASSSPRRESYNEQFF. The DNA for the CDR3 is TGTGCCAGCAGTTCCCCCAGGCGGGAGTCCTACAATGAGCAGTTCTTC.

This clonotype was seen more than once but under ten times. This sequence joins TRBV29-1 and TRBJ2-1, with 10 bases identical to TRBD2. This CDR3 region has 13 residues. CDR1 and CDR2 (germline): SQVTM, ANQGSEA. Trimming removed 4 bases from V and 4 bases from J; junction bases left unmatched: 1. CDR3 bases: TGCAGCGTTGGACTAGCGGGTTACAATGAGCAGTTCTTC. Its protein is CSVGLAGYNEQFF.

This clonotype was detected only a few times. The chain has TRBV14 and TRBJ2-2; D is perhaps TRBD2 (6 bases). V lost 0 bases and J lost 3, with 11 bases in between. This CDR3 contains 16 residues. Germline CDR1 SGHDN, CDR2 FVKESK. In DNA, the CDR3 is TGTGCCAGCAGCCAAGATACTAGCTCGCACACCGGGGAGCTGTTTTTT. Its protein product is CASSQDTSSHTGELFF.

This clonotype was detected ten times or more. The rearrangement links TRBV27 to TRBJ2-2; 11 bases line up with TRBD2. Germline V gene data show CDR1 as MNHEY and CDR2 as SMNVEV (reference sequence). The V and J ends lost 1 base and 1 base, in that order; junction bases with no gene match: 2. CDR3 size: 17 residues. The CDR3 DNA reads TGTGCCAGCAGTTTATACCTAGCGGGAGGGAACACCGGGGAGCTGTTTTTT. It specifies CASSLYLAGGNTGELFF.

At least ten counts were recorded for this clonotype. The chain combines TRBV20-1 with TRBJ2-7, with 9 positions matching TRBD2. CDR3 length: 14 amino acids. Unmatched junction bases numbered 9, after V lost 6 bases and J lost 3 bases. Germline-derived CDR1 and CDR2 are DFQATT and SNEGSKA (reference sequence). CDR3 protein: CSAKRTSDLYEQYF. The DNA for the CDR3 is TGCAGTGCAAAAAGGACTAGCGACCTCTACGAGCAGTACTTC.

This clonotype was counted at least ten times. The chain couples TRBV6-1 to TRBJ2-7; the match to TRBD1 covers 9 bases. The CDR3 consists of 15 residues. After removal of 5 bases from V and 3 bases from J, the junction contained 8 bases not matched to a gene. Germline values: CDR1 MNHNS, CDR2 SASEGT. DNA for the CDR3: TGTGCCAGCAGTACCCCGGGACAGGGCGGCTACGAGCAGTACTTC. This translates into CASSTPGQGGYEQYF.

The table lists this clonotype with many counts. The chain employs TRBV28 and TRBJ1-2; D is perhaps TRBD1 (5 bases). The CDR3 has 12 amino acids. From germline, CDR1 is MDHEN and CDR2 SYDVKM. Trimming took off 6 bases at V and 5 bases at J, with 10 bases between the two ends. The CDR3 DNA follows: TGTGCCAGCAGAAAGGCAGGGTATGGCTACACCTTC. Translated: CASRKAGYGYTF.

This sequence joins TRBV20-1 and TRBJ2-3; 10 bases are a match to TRBD2. With V trimmed by 5 bases and J by 4 bases, 9 bases remained unmatched. The CDR3 is 15 amino acids. Germline assignment: CDR1 DFQATT and CDR2 SNEGSKA (reference sequence). The CDR3 is CSAPAGTSDPDTQYF. As DNA, the CDR3 is TGCAGTGCTCCGGCCGGGACTAGCGACCCAGATACGCAGTATTTT.

This clonotype was recorded many times. J is TRBJ2-7 and V is TRBV6-2 or TRBV6-3; D could derive from TRBD1 or TRBD2 (5 bases each). V dropped 4 bases and J dropped 0 bases, with 25 bases sitting between them. The length of the CDR3 is 19 residues. From germline, CDR1 is MNHEY and CDR2 SVGEGT. The CDR3 region has the DNA TGTGCCAGCAGTTTCCGCGTAGGGGAGTCCACCCAAAGCTCCTACGAGCAGTACTTC. It specifies CASSFRVGESTQSSYEQYF.

There are a few counts of this clonotype. The rearrangement links TRBV13 to TRBJ2-3; a weak D match, TRBD2 (5 bases). Germline CDR1 reads PRHDT; CDR2 reads FYEKMQ (reference sequence). The V and J ends lost 5 bases and 0 bases respectively, with 12 bases between them. The CDR3 spans 15 residues. CDR3 amino acids: CASSAFERSTDTQYF. The DNA of the CDR3 is TGTGCCAGCAGCGCCTTCGAGCGGAGCACAGATACGCAGTATTTT.

The sample holds a few counts of this clonotype. The chain recombines TRBV5-4 with TRBJ2-5; 7 bases align to TRBD2. Germline trimming cut 4 bases from V and 3 bases from J; bases unmatched to any gene: 21. This CDR3 region has 19 residues. The germline V gene encodes CDR1 SGHNT and CDR2 YYREEE (reference sequence). The CDR3 sequence: CASSPRGVSQHIKKETQYF. The CDR3 DNA follows: TGTGCCAGCAGCCCACGGGGGGTTAGCCAGCATATCAAGAAAGAGACCCAGTACTTC.

There are many counts of this clonotype. The chain is built from TRBV27 and TRBJ2-7; perhaps TRBD1 as D (6 bases). Germline values: CDR1 MNHEY, CDR2 SMNVEV (reference sequence). The CDR3 length is 14 residues. V lost 3 bases, J lost 3 bases, and 12 bases lay in between. The DNA for the CDR3 is TGTGCCAGCAGTTTGGGCAGGGGTTACTACGAGCAGTACTTC. Translated: CASSLGRGYYEQYF.

In the case of this clonotype: One end of the junction does not line up with germline, which may come from a read error. The CDR3 spells CASSLKAGRNTGELCF. For the CDR3, the DNA is TGTGCCAGCAGCTTAAAAGCGGGGCGGAACACCGGGGAGCTGTGTTTT. The chain links TRBV7-2 to TRBJ2-2, with 7 bases fitting TRBD2. Germline V lookup: CDR1 SGHTA, CDR2 FQGNSA. The CDR3 is 16 amino acids. The entire variable domain, with the rest obtained from reference TRBV7-2 and TRBJ2-2, is as follows: GAGVSQSPSNKVTEKGKDVELRCDPISGHTALYWYRQSLGQGLEFLIYFQGNSAPDKSGLPSDRFSAERTGGSVSTLTIQRTQQEDSAVYLCASSLKAGRNTGELCFGEGSRLTVL.

This clonotype was found many times. The chain has TRBV3-1 and TRBJ2-7, with TRBD2 matching 7 bases. J lost 3 bases, V lost 0 bases, and 17 bases had no gene match. From germline, CDR1 is LGHDT and CDR2 YNNKEL (reference sequence). The CDR3 extends over 19 amino acids. The CDR3 reads CASSQDPPPPGLSLYEQYF. The CDR3 DNA is TGTGCCAGCAGCCAAGATCCCCCCCCTCCGGGACTATCCCTCTACGAGCAGTACTTC.

This clonotype has just a few counts. The chain carries TRBV5-6 and TRBJ2-7, with D maybe TRBD2 (6 bases). CDR1 is SGHDT and CDR2 is YYEEEE in the germline V gene. This CDR3 has 13 amino acids. V was clipped by 5 bases and J by 5 bases, with 14 bases between them. CDR3 loop: CASSRGTGDEQYF. CDR3 coding DNA: TGTGCCAGCAGTCGGGGGACCGGCGACGAGCAGTACTTC.